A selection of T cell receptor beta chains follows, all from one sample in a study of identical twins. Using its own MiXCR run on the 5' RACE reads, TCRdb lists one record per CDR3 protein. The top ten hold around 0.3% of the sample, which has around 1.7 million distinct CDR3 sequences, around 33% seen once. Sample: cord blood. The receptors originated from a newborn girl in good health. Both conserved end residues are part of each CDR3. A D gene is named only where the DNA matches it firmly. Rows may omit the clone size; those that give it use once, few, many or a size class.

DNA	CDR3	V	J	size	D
TGTGCCAGCAGACCCCTAGCGGGGGTGCAAACCGGGGAGCTGTTTTTT	CASRPLAGVQTGELFF	TRBV6-5	TRBJ2-2	.	TRBD2
TGCAGTCCAATATCGCCGGGCCCTCAGAGAAAACTGTTTTTT	CSPISPGPQRKLFF	TRBV20-1	TRBJ1-4	.	.
TGTGCCAGCAGCCGGACCGGGGGCTCCTACAATGAGCAGTACTTC	CASSRTGGSYNEQYF	TRBV5-1	TRBJ2-7	.	.
TGCAGTGCTAGAGGCTCGAAAGAGACCCAGTACTTC	CSARGSKETQYF	TRBV20-1	TRBJ2-5	few	.
TGTGCCAGCAGTTTCCGGCAGGGGACCACAGATACGCAGTATTTT	CASSFRQGTTDTQYF	TRBV28	TRBJ2-3	.	.
TGCGCCAGCAGCCAAGATTCAGTCCTAGCGGTCCTCAGGTATTTT	CASSQDSVLAVLRYF	TRBV4-1	TRBJ2-3	.	TRBD2
TGTGCCATCAGTGAGCGCTCCGCTGAAGCTTTCTTT	CAISERSAEAFF	TRBV10-3	TRBJ1-1	.	.
TGTGCCACCATGTCCCTCTACGGGACAGTTACCACCGGGGAGCTGTTTTTT	CATMSLYGTVTTGELFF	TRBV27	TRBJ2-2	.	TRBD1
TGTGCCAGCAGCCCTATCCCCAGGTCCTACAATGAGCAGTACTTC	CASSPIPRSYNEQYF	TRBV14	TRBJ2-7	.	.
TGCAGTCCCTACACCCCCGCTGGCACAGATACGCAGTATTTT	CSPYTPAGTDTQYF	TRBV20-1	TRBJ2-3	.	.
TGTGCCAGCGAAGGAGGGAAGTGGAACACTGAAGCTTTCTTT	CASEGGKWNTEAFF	TRBV6-6	TRBJ1-1	.	.
TGCAGCGTCCCGATTGGAGGGGGGAAATATTCGTACTTC	CSVPIGGGKYSYF	TRBV29-1	TRBJ2-5	few	.
TGCGCCAGCAGCCGAGGGATTCTAGGGATTCTAGCGGGACCCTCCAACGAGCAGTACTTC	CASSRGILGILAGPSNEQYF	TRBV4-1	TRBJ2-7	.	TRBD2
TGTGCCAGCTCACCACAACCAGCAACTAATGAAAAACTGTTTTTT	CASSPQPATNEKLFF	TRBV18	TRBJ1-4	.	.
TGCAGTGCTAGAGCGGGGATGGGGGAGACCCAGTACTTC	CSARAGMGETQYF	TRBV20-1	TRBJ2-5	.	.
TGTGCCAGCAGCTTAGGGGTGAATCACGGCGGTACGCAGTATTTT	CASSLGVNHGGTQYF	TRBV7-9	TRBJ2-3	few	.
TGTGCCAGCAGCGGGGACAGAACTTTTCTCTCTGGGGCCAACGTCCTGACTTTC	CASSGDRTFLSGANVLTF	TRBV5-4	TRBJ2-6	.	TRBD1
TGTGCCAGTCTGGGCAGGGTGGGAGATACGCAGTATTTT	CASLGRVGDTQYF	TRBV6-1	TRBJ2-3	.	.
TGTGCCAGCAGCCAAACCCCAGGGTGGGCTTTCTTT	CASSQTPGWAFF	TRBV3-1	TRBJ1-1	.	.
TGTGCCATCAGTGATTGGGACAGGGCCTACGAGCAGTACTTC	CAISDWDRAYEQYF	TRBV10-3	TRBJ2-7	.	TRBD1
TGTGCCAGCAGCTTAGCGGGGTTCAGAGGACACAACACAGATACGCAGTATTTT	CASSLAGFRGHNTDTQYF	TRBV7-2	TRBJ2-3	.	.
TGCAGTGCTAGCAGTCTAGCGCGTACCTACGAGCAGTACTTC	CSASSLARTYEQYF	TRBV20-1	TRBJ2-7	.	.
TGCGCCAGCAGCTTGGTAGCGGGAGCAGCGGAGGGTGAAGCTTTCTTT	CASSLVAGAAEGEAFF	TRBV5-1	TRBJ1-1	few	.
TGTGCCAGCAGTTACTCGAGAGGGGGCGCCGGTATTTTGGTCTACGAGCAGTACTTC	CASSYSRGGAGILVYEQYF	TRBV6-5	TRBJ2-7	.	TRBD1
TGTGCCAGCACAACAGGGTGGGAAAAACTGTTTTTT	CASTTGWEKLFF	TRBV6-1	TRBJ1-4	.	.
TGCAGCGCGAGCCGAAGAAGTGGGGAGCAGTTCTTC	CSASRRSGEQFF	TRBV29-1	TRBJ2-1	many	.
TGTGCCAGCAGCTTAATTGCTAGCGGGACGGATACGCAGTATTTT	CASSLIASGTDTQYF	TRBV7-6	TRBJ2-3	.	TRBD2
TGTGCCAGCGGCCACGGCTATGAGCAGTTCTTC	CASGHGYEQFF	TRBV6-5	TRBJ2-1	.	.
TGCAGTGCTAGAGCAGGCCTCGGCTACACAGATACGCAGTATTTT	CSARAGLGYTDTQYF	TRBV20-1	TRBJ2-3	.	.
TGCAGTGCTAGCTTGGCAGGGAATTCACCCCTCCACTTT	CSASLAGNSPLHF	TRBV20-1	TRBJ1-6	.	.
TGCAGTGCGATACCTGGACAGGGCAAGGGGTACTTC	CSAIPGQGKGYF	TRBV20-1	TRBJ2-5	.	TRBD1
TGCGCCAGCAGCTTTGGAACAGGGACGAACACTGAAGCTTTCTTT	CASSFGTGTNTEAFF	TRBV5-1	TRBJ1-1	.	.
TGTGCTAGTGGTTTGTTCCCCAATGAGCAGTTCTTC	CASGLFPNEQFF	TRBV12-5	TRBJ2-1	few	.
TGTGCCAGCAGCCTCCACCTCTCGGACAGTAGGAACACTGAAGCTTTCTTT	CASSLHLSDSRNTEAFF	TRBV2	TRBJ1-1	.	.
TGTGCCAGCAGCCAAGATAAGGCGGGGTATGAAAAACTGTTTTTT	CASSQDKAGYEKLFF	TRBV4-2	TRBJ1-4	few	.
TGCGCCAGCAGCTTGTCTCATGGACTAGCGGGGGTGGGGAACTACGAGCAGTACTTC	CASSLSHGLAGVGNYEQYF	TRBV5-1	TRBJ2-7	few	TRBD2